This TCR beta chain originates from a study of cytomegalovirus exposure and HLA in healthy donors. General observations from the study: CMV serostatus was the only recorded immune exposure for donors. Most of the TCR beta V segments (in an earlier analysis) were productive either about 87% or about 30% of the time. Specificity of three CMV-associated chains for CMV antigens was verified in vitro.

Germline loops: CDR1 MNHNS, CDR2 SASEGT. The V segment lost 7 bases and the J segment 5 bases; nucleotides outside the gene matches: 8. The CDR3 spans 15 residues. The study ran its PCR with 60 Vbeta and 13 Jbeta primers. The assay was immunoSEQ multiplex PCR, and TCRdb's table has in-frame clones only and misses some. The table lists 95,000 to 150,000 clones, 80% of them singletons. As regards this clone: Its antigen is still unknown.

The sequence was obtained from a man aged 25 to 45 in good health and CMV-seropositive. This sequence joins TRBV6-1 and TRBJ2-5; 12 bases match TRBD1. The specimen was PBMCs. As DNA, the CDR3 is TGTGCCAGCACCCCGGGACAGGGGGCTTTGGAGACCCAGTACTTC. Its protein is CASTPGQGALETQYF.